This is a list of T cell receptor beta chains from one sample in a study of technical replicates of blood from four donors. Assay used: immunoSEQ multiplex PCR; TCRdb lists only in-frame clones, some missing. The sample includes 95,000 to 100,000 clones, roughly 95% of them seen just once. Sequenced material: T cells isolated from PBMCs. The receptors originated from a human donor in good health. Both conserved end residues are trimmed from each CDR3. A D gene is named only where the DNA matches it firmly.

len	d_gene	v_gene	CDR3aa
14	.	TRBV7-6	ASSLAWSKRTGELF
14	.	TRBV9	ASSPKRGSGANVLT
11	.	TRBV2	ASADGGGNTIY
14	TRBD2	TRBV18	ASSPSGTRGDYEQY
13	TRBD1	TRBV5-4	ASSFRQGSPGELF
12	.	TRBV10-1	ASSRTSSGTEAF
9	.	TRBV5-5	ASSLDTGYT
14	.	TRBV28	ASSPTSTNPSYEQY
14	TRBD2	TRBV2	ASRGSTGTNPYEQY
11	.	TRBV30	AERRLVYNEQF
12	TRBD2	TRBV11-3	ASSWGGTQETQY
15	.	TRBV9	ASSVAAGYLGVHEQF
11	.	TRBV9	ASSVAEGYGYT
11	.	TRBV28	ASRGRILREAF
14	TRBD1	TRBV28	ASSPDREATNEKLF
13	.	TRBV19	ASSIAGGEGETQY
14	TRBD2	TRBV5-1	ASSLGTSGYQETQY
10	.	TRBV4-2	ASSQGAGGYT
14	.	TRBV18	ASSPHAGAANEKLF
11	.	TRBV7-2	ASSLEWGQGLY
10	.	TRBV6-5	ASSQDNTEAF
13	TRBD1	TRBV7-6	ASSEGQVAPYEQY
13	TRBD1	TRBV27	ASSSRQGAASEQY
9	.	TRBV5-1	ASRYSVEQF
10	.	TRBV6-5	ASSSYNQPQH
11	.	TRBV6-5	ASSYPGLQPQH
14	.	TRBV7-6	ASSLALTGMNTEAF
10	.	TRBV7-8	ASSLAMRGQF
11	.	TRBV6-1	AGGDPRAEHYT
13	.	TRBV19	ASSSPQGIDYGYT
12	.	TRBV5-1	ASTRGDGAYEQY
12	TRBD1	TRBV5-6	ASTKQGARAEAF
12	.	TRBV7-3	ASRLGLYTGELF